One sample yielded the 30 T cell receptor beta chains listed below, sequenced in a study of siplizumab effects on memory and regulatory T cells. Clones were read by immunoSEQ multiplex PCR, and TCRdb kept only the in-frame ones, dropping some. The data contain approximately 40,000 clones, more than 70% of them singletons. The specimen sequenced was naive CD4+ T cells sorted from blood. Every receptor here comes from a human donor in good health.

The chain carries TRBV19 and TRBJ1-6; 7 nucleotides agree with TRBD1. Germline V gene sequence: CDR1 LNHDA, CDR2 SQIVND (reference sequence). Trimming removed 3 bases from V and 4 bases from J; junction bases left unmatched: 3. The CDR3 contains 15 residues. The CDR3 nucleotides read TGTGCCAGTAGTATCCCGGGACAGTATAATTCACCCCTCCACTTT. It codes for CASSIPGQYNSPLHF.

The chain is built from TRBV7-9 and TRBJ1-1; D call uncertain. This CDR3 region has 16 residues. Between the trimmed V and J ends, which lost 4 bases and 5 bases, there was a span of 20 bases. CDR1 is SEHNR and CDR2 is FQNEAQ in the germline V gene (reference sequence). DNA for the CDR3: TGTGCCAGCAGCTCGCTTAGCGCCGGGCGGGCAACTGAAGCTTTCTTT. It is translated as CASSSLSAGRATEAFF.

The DNA for the CDR3 is TGTGCCAGCCCATATAGGGGCAGGGGACCTAATGAAAAACTGTTTTTT. Amino acids: CASPYRGRGPNEKLFF. This chain uses TRBV19 with TRBJ1-4; D might be TRBD1 (6 bases). Germline V lookup: CDR1 LNHDA, CDR2 SQIVND (reference sequence). The CDR3 runs to 16 residues. The germline V and J ends were trimmed by 9 bases and 3 bases, with 20 bases remaining between them.

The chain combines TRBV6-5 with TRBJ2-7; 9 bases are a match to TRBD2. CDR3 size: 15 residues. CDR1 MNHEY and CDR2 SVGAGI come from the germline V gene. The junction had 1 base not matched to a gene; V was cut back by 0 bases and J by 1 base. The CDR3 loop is CASSYSSGGSYEQYF. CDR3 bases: TGTGCCAGCAGTTACTCTAGCGGGGGATCCTACGAGCAGTACTTC.

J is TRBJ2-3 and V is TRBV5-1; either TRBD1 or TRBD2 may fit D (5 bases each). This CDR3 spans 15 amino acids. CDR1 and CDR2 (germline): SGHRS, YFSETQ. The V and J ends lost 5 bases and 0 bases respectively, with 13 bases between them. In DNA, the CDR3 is TGCGCCAGCAGTCCCCACCGGGACAGCACAGATACGCAGTATTTT. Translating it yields CASSPHRDSTDTQYF.

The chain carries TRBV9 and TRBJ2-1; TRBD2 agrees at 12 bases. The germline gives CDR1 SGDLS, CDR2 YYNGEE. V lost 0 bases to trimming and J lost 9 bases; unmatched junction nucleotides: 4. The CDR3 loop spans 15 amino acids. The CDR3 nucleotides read TGTGCCAGCAGCGTAGCTAGCGGGGGGGCCTCTGAGCAGTTCTTC. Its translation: CASSVASGGASEQFF.

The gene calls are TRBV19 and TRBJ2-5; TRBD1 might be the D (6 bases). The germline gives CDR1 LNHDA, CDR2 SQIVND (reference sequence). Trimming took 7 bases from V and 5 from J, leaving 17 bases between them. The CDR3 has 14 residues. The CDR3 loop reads CASKGSGEWETQYF. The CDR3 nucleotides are TGTGCCAGTAAGGGGTCAGGGGAATGGGAGACCCAGTACTTC. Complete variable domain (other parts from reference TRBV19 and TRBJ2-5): DGGITQSPKYLFRKEGQNVTLSCEQNLNHDAMYWYRQDPGQGLRLIYYSQIVNDFQKGDIAEGYSVSREKKESFPLTVTSAQKNPTAFYLCASKGSGEWETQYFGPGTRLLVL.

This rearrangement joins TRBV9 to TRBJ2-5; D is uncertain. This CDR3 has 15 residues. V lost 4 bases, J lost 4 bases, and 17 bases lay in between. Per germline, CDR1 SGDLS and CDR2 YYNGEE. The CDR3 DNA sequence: TGTGCCAGCAGCCCCCAGACGTTGGTGGGAGAGACCCAGTACTTC. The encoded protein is CASSPQTLVGETQYF.

Here the CDR3 reads CASRFQGAKTAEAFF. CDR3 sequence (DNA): TGTGCCAGCAGATTTCAGGGGGCAAAAACCGCAGAAGCTTTCTTT. The rearrangement joins TRBV6-1 to TRBJ1-1, with TRBD1 identical over 8 bases. The CDR3 has 15 residues. Germline V lookup: CDR1 MNHNS, CDR2 SASEGT. V lost 6 bases and J lost 8; bases outside the gene matches: 14.

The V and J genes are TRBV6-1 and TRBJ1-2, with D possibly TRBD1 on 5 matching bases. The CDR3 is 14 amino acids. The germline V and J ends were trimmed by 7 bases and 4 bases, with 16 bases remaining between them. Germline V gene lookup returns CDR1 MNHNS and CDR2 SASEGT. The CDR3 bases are TGTGCCAGCACTTCAGGGTTCCAGGGCTATGGCTACACCTTC. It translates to CASTSGFQGYGYTF.

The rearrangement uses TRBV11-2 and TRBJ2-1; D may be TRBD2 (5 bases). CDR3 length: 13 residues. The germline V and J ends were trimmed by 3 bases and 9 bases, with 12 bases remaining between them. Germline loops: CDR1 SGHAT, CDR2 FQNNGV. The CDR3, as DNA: TGTGCCAGCAGCTTCCTAGGAGGAGGTGAGCAGTTCTTC. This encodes CASSFLGGGEQFF.

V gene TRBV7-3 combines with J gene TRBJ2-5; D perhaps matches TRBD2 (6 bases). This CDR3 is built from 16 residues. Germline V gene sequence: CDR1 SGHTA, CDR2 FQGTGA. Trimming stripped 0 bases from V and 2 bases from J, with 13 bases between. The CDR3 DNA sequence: TGTGCCAGCAGCTTAACCCCTAGCGCGGGACAAGAGACCCAGTACTTC. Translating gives CASSLTPSAGQETQYF.

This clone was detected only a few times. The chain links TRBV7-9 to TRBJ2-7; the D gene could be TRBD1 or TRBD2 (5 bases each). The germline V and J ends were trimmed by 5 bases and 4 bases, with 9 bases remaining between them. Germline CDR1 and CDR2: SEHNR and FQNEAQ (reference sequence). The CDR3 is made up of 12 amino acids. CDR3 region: CASSGWGYEQYF. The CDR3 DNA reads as TGTGCCAGCAGCGGATGGGGGTACGAGCAGTACTTC.

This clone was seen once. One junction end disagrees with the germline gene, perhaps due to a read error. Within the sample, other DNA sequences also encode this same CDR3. In DNA, the CDR3 is TGTGCCACCGCCAGGGGGCGAAATGAAAAACTGTTCTTT. It is translated as CATARGRNEKLFF. The chain has TRBV28 and TRBJ1-4; TRBD1 aligns across 8 bases. Germline V gene lookup returns CDR1 MDHEN and CDR2 SYDVKM. This CDR3 has 13 residues. The full variable domain, rest sourced from reference TRBV28 and TRBJ1-4, is DVKVTQSSRYLVKRTGEKVFLECVQDMDHENMFWYRQDPGLGLRLIYFSYDVKMKEKGDIPEGYSVSREKKERFSLILESASTNQTSMYLCATARGRNEKLFFGSGTQLSVL.

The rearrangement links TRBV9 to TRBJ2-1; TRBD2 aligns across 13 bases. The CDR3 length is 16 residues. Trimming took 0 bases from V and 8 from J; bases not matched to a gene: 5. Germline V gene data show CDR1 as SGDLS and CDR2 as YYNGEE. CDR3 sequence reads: CASSVGTSGSVDEQFF. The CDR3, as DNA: TGTGCCAGCAGCGTAGGGACTAGCGGGAGTGTCGATGAGCAGTTCTTC.

The CDR3 DNA is TGTGCCATCAGTGTGAGTAGGACTAGCGGGAGCTCCTACAATGAGCAGTTCTTC. Translating it yields CAISVSRTSGSSYNEQFF. The chain employs TRBV10-3 and TRBJ2-1, with TRBD2 identical over 13 bases. This CDR3 has 18 residues. Per the germline V gene, CDR1 is ENHRY and CDR2 is SYGVKD. Unmatched junction bases numbered 6, after V lost 4 bases and J lost 0 bases.

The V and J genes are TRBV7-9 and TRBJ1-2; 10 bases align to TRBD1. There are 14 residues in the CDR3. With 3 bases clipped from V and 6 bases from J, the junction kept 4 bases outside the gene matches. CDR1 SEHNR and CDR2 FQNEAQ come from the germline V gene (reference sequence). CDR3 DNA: TGTGCCAGCAGCTTCCGGGGACAGGGGCATGGCTACACCTTC. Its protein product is CASSFRGQGHGYTF.

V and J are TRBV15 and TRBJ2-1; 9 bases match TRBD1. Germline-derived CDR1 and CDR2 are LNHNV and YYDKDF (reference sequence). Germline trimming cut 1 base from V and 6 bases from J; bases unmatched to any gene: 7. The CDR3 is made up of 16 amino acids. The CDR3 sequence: CATSRGRQGVANEQFF. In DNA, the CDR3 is TGTGCCACCAGCAGAGGTAGACAGGGGGTGGCCAATGAGCAGTTCTTC.

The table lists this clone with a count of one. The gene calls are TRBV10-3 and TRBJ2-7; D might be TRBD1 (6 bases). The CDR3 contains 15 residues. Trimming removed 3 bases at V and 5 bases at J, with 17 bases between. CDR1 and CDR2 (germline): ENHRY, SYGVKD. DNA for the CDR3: TGTGCCATCAGTGACTTGGCCAGGGGATATCACGAGCAGTACTTC. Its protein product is CAISDLARGYHEQYF.

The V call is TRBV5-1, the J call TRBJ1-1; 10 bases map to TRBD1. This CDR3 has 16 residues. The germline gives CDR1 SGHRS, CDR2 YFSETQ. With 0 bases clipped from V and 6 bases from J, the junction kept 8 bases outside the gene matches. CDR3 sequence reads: CASSLVGDRGNAEAFF. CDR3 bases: TGCGCCAGCAGCTTGGTGGGGGACAGGGGAAACGCTGAAGCTTTCTTT.

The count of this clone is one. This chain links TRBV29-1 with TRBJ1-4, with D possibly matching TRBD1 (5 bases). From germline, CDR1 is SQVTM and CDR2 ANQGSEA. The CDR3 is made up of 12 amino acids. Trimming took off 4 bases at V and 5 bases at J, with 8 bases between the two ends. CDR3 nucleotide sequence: TGCAGCGTTGGGCCAGGGAATGAAAAACTGTTTTTT. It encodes CSVGPGNEKLFF.

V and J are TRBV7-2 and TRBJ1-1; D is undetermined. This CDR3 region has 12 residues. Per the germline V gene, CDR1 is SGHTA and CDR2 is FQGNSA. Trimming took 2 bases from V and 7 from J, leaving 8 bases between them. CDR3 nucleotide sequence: TGTGCCAGCAGCTTATCCCAGTTTGAAGCTTTCTTT. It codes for CASSLSQFEAFF.

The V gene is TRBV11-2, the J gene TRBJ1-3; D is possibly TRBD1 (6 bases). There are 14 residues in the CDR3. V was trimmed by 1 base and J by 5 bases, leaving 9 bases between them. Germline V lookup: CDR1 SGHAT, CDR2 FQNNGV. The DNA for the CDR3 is TGTGCCAGCAGCTTAGTGGGGGGGCGAAACACCATATATTTT. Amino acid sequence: CASSLVGGRNTIYF.

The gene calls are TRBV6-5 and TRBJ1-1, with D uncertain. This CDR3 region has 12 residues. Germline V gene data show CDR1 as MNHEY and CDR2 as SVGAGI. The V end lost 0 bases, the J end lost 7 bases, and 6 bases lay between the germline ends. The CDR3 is CASSYSTREAFF. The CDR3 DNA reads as TGTGCCAGCAGTTACTCGACCCGTGAAGCTTTCTTT.

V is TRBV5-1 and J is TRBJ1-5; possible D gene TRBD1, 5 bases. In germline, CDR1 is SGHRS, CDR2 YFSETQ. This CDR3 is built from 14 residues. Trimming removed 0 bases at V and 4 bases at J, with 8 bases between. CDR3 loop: CASSLGGTNQPQHF. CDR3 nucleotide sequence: TGCGCCAGCAGCTTGGGGGGGACTAATCAGCCCCAGCATTTT.

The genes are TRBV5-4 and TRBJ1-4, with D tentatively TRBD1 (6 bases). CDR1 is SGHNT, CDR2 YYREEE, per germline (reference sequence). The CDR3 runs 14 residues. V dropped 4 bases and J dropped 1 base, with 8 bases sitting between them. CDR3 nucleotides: TGTGCCAGCAGCGACAGGAGAACTAATGAAAAACTGTTTTTT. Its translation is CASSDRRTNEKLFF.

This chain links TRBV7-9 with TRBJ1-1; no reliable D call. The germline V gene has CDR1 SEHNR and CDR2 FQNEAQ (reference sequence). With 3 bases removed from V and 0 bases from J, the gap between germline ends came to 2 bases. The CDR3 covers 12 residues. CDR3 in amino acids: CASSFVNTEAFF. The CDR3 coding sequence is TGTGCCAGCAGCTTCGTGAACACTGAAGCTTTCTTT.

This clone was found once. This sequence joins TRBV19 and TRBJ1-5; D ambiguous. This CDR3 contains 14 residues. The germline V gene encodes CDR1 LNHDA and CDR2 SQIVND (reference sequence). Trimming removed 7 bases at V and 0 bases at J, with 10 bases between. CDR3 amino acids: CASNREHSNQPQHF. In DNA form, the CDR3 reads TGTGCCAGTAATCGGGAGCATAGCAATCAGCCCCAGCATTTT. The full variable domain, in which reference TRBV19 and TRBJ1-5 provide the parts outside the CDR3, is DGGITQSPKYLFRKEGQNVTLSCEQNLNHDAMYWYRQDPGQGLRLIYYSQIVNDFQKGDIAEGYSVSREKKESFPLTVTSAQKNPTAFYLCASNREHSNQPQHFGDGTRLSIL.

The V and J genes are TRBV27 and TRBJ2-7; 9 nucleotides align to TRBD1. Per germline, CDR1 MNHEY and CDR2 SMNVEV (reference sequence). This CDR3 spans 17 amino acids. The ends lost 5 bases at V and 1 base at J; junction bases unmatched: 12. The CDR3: CASSITFPGQGSYEQYF. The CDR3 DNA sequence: TGTGCCAGCAGTATAACCTTCCCGGGACAGGGTTCCTACGAGCAGTACTTC.

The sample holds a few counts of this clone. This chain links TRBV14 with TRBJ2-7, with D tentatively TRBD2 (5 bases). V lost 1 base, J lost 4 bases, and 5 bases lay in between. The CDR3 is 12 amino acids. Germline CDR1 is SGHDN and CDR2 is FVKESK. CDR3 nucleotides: TGTGCCAGCAGCCAAGCGGGGTACGAGCAGTACTTC. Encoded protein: CASSQAGYEQYF. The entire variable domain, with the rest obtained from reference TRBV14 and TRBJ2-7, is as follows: EAGVTQFPSHSVIEKGQTVTLRCDPISGHDNLYWYRRVMGKEIKFLLHFVKESKQDESGMPNNRFLAERTGGTYSTLKVQPAELEDSGVYFCASSQAGYEQYFGPGTRLTVT.